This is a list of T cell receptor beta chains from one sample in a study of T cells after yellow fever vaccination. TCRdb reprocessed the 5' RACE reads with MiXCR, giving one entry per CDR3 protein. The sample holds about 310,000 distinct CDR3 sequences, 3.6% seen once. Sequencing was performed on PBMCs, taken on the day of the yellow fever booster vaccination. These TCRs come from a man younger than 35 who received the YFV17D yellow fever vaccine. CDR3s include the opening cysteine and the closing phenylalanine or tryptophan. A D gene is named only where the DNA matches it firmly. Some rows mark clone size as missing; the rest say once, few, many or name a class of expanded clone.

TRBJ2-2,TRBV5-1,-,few,TGCGCCAGCAGCCCCCAGGGACATTCGAACACCGGGGAGCTGTTTTTT,CASSPQGHSNTGELFF
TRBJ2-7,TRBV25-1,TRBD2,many,TGTGCCAGCAGTGATGGCGGGGGGTACTACGAGCAGTACTTC,CASSDGGGYYEQYF
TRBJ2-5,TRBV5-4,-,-,TGTGCCAGCAGCTCTACCTCGGGGGGCCGGGAGACCCAGTACTTC,CASSSTSGGRETQYF
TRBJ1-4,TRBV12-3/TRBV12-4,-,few,TGTGCCAGCAGTAGACAGGAACGGGAAAAACTGTTTTTT,CASSRQEREKLFF
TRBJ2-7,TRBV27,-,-,TGTGCCAGCAGTTTAAGGGGAGCGGCTCGAGTGCAGTACTTC,CASSLRGAARVQYF
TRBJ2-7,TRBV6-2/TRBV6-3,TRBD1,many,TGTGCCAGCAGTTACCCCGGGACAGGGTTATACGAGCAGTACTTC,CASSYPGTGLYEQYF
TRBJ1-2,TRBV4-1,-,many,TGCGCCAGCAGCCAGGGGGGGGCGCTTAGCTATGGCTACACCTTC,CASSQGGALSYGYTF
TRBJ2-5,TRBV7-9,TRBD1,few,TGTGCCAGCAGGCCGGGACAGGGGGTCGGTGAGACCCAGTACTTC,CASRPGQGVGETQYF
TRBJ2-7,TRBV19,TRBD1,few,TGTGCCAGTAGCAACAGGGGCGGATACGAGCAGTACTTC,CASSNRGGYEQYF
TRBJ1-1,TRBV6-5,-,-,TGTGCCAGCAGTTACTCTTCGACAGTAAACACTGAAGCTTTCTTT,CASSYSSTVNTEAFF
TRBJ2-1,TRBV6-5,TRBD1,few,TGTGCCAGCAGTCACGGGACAGGGGAATACAATGAGCAGTTCTTC,CASSHGTGEYNEQFF
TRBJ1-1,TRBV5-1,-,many,TGCGCCAGCAGACACTACGGGAGAGGGAGGACTGAAGCTTTCTTT,CASRHYGRGRTEAFF
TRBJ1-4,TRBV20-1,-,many,TGCAGTGCTTCGACTCCAACTAATGAAAAACTGTTTTTT,CSASTPTNEKLFF
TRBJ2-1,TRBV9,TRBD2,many,TGTGCCAGCAGCGTACTTAGCGGGGGCTACAATGAGCAGTTCTTC,CASSVLSGGYNEQFF
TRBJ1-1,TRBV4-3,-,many,TGCGCCAGCAGCCAAGAAATCAGATTCCTTGAAGCTTTCTTT,CASSQEIRFLEAFF
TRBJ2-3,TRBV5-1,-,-,TGCGCCAGCAGCTTGGAACTCGCCTCGGTAGATACGCAGTATTTT,CASSLELASVDTQYF
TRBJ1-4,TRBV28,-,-,TGTGCCAGCAGTTTTTCCGACCTCAAGGGTTCTTCTGGCGAAAAACTGTTTTTT,CASSFSDLKGSSGEKLFF
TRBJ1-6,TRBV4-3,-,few,TGCGCCAGCAGCCAAGAGACAGGTTCACCCCTCCACTTT,CASSQETGSPLHF
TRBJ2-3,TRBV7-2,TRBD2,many,TGTGCCAGCAGCCTTGGACTAGAGGTAGATACGCAGTATTTT,CASSLGLEVDTQYF
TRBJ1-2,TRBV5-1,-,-,TGCGCCAGCAGCTTTAAGGACGCGGCCGGCTACACCTTC,CASSFKDAAGYTF
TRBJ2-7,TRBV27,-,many,TGTTCCTCGGCCGGAGGGTCCTACGAGCAGTACTTC,CSSAGGSYEQYF
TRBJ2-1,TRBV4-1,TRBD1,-,TGCGCCAGCAGCCACCCCGGACAGGGTATAGGGAATGAGCAGTTCTTC,CASSHPGQGIGNEQFF
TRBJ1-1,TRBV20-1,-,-,TGCAGTGCTACGGATGGGCACAGCCGCACTGAAGCTTTCTTT,CSATDGHSRTEAFF
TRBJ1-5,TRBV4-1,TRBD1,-,TGCGCCAGCAGCCAAGGAATTAGGGGGCTCCGCGCTGGTAGCAATCAGCCCCAGCATTTT,CASSQGIRGLRAGSNQPQHF
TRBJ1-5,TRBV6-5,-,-,TGTGCCAGCCCCTTGGTAGGAGCTGACAATCAGCCCCAGCATTTT,CASPLVGADNQPQHF
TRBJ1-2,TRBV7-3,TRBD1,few,TGTGCCAGCAGCTCCTGGACAGGGGGTCCCTACTATGGCTACACCTTC,CASSSWTGGPYYGYTF
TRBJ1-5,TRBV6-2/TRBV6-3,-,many,TGTGCCAGCAGTTACGCGACGGGGGGGAGGCCCCAGCATTTT,CASSYATGGRPQHF
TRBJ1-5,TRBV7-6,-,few,TGTGCCAGCAGCCCCGCGGGCAGTAGCAATCAGCCCCAGCATTTT,CASSPAGSSNQPQHF
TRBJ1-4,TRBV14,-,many,TGTGCCAGCAGCCAAGATTTATCGCTCACAACTAATGAAAAACTGTTTTTT,CASSQDLSLTTNEKLFF
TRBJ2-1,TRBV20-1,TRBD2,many,TGCAGTGCCAAGGGACTAGCGGGGGGTAATGAGCAGTTCTTC,CSAKGLAGGNEQFF
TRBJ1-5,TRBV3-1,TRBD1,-,TGTGCCAGCAGCCAAGGGCCCCGGGACAGGGGCAATCAGCCCCAGCATTTT,CASSQGPRDRGNQPQHF
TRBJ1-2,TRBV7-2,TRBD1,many,TGTGCCAGCAGCTTCGGGACAGGGTTTGGCTACACCTTC,CASSFGTGFGYTF
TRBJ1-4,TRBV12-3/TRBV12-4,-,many,TGTGCCAGCAGTCCAGACAGAGAAAAACTGTTTTTT,CASSPDREKLFF
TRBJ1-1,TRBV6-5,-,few,TGTGCCAGCAGAATGGGGGCACAACGGACTGAAGCTTTCTTT,CASRMGAQRTEAFF
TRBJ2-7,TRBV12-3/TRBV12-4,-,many,TGTGCCAGCAGTTTCGGGGGTGAGCAGTACTTC,CASSFGGEQYF
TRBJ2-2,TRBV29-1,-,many,TGCAGCGTTCTTCAAACCGGGGAGCTGTTTTTT,CSVLQTGELFF